These T cell receptor beta chains were read from a single sample in a study of shared T cell receptors in the human thymus. The protocol was immunoSEQ multiplex PCR, while the TCRdb copy is restricted to in-frame clones and leaves out a portion. This table has about 610,000 clones, 85% to 90% appearing once. These same data were also listed under a study on human thymus T cells.

The sequenced sample was thymocytes. The receptors shown here come from a boy less than two years old with a congenital heart defect. Each CDR3 is given with its conserved first and last residue. A D gene is named only where the DNA matches it firmly. Clone size is given for some rows only: seen once, a few or many times, or a class if the clone is expanded.

J gene: TRBJ1-4; D gene: TRBD1; clone size: -; V gene: TRBV15; CDR3 DNA: TGTGCCACCAGCAGAGATATGATGGGACAGCCTAATGAAAAACTGTTTTTT; CDR3 protein: CATSRDMMGQPNEKLFF
J gene: TRBJ2-1; D gene: -; clone size: -; V gene: TRBV28; CDR3 DNA: TGTGCCAGCAGTGCAAAAAGGGGGAGGGGCTACAATGAGCAGTTCTTC; CDR3 protein: CASSAKRGRGYNEQFF
J gene: TRBJ1-5; D gene: TRBD1; clone size: -; V gene: TRBV28; CDR3 DNA: TGTGCCAGCAGTTTCGACAGGGGGCTTGATCAGCCCCAGCATTTT; CDR3 protein: CASSFDRGLDQPQHF
J gene: TRBJ1-2; D gene: -; clone size: once; V gene: TRBV5-6; CDR3 DNA: TGTGCCAGCAGCCTCCGTCACGGAGGGGAGGACTATGGCTACACCTTC; CDR3 protein: CASSLRHGGEDYGYTF
J gene: TRBJ2-1; D gene: -; clone size: -; V gene: TRBV10-3; CDR3 DNA: TGTGCCATCAGAGCCCCTCCGAGGGATGAGCAGTTCTTC; CDR3 protein: CAIRAPPRDEQFF
J gene: TRBJ2-7; D gene: TRBD1; clone size: few; V gene: TRBV19; CDR3 DNA: TGTGCCACACGGTCGGGACAGGGGTACGAGCAGTACTTC; CDR3 protein: CATRSGQGYEQYF
J gene: TRBJ1-4; D gene: -; clone size: -; V gene: TRBV25-1; CDR3 DNA: TGTGCCAGCAGTGAATCTGGGGGCGATAACGAAAAACTGTTTTTT; CDR3 protein: CASSESGGDNEKLFF
J gene: TRBJ2-3; D gene: -; clone size: -; V gene: TRBV5-4; CDR3 DNA: TGTGCCAGCAGCCTGCTAACGGGAGTAACAGATACGCAGTATTTT; CDR3 protein: CASSLLTGVTDTQYF
J gene: TRBJ2-7; D gene: TRBD2; clone size: -; V gene: TRBV6-5; CDR3 DNA: TGTGCCAGCAGTTACTCGACGGGAGGGCGGTACGAGCAGTACTTC; CDR3 protein: CASSYSTGGRYEQYF
J gene: TRBJ1-2; D gene: TRBD1; clone size: -; V gene: TRBV4-3; CDR3 DNA: TGCGCCAGCAGCCAAGACGACAGGGGGGACTATGGCTACACCTTC; CDR3 protein: CASSQDDRGDYGYTF
J gene: TRBJ2-1; D gene: TRBD2; clone size: -; V gene: TRBV29-1; CDR3 DNA: TGCAGCGACGAACTAGCGGGAGGGCCTCTAGGGGTCTACAATGAGCAGTTCTTC; CDR3 protein: CSDELAGGPLGVYNEQFF
J gene: TRBJ2-5; D gene: TRBD2; clone size: -; V gene: TRBV27; CDR3 DNA: TGTGCCAGCAGTTTCGGACTAGAGAGCTCCAGAGAGACCCAGTACTTC; CDR3 protein: CASSFGLESSRETQYF
J gene: TRBJ2-3; D gene: TRBD2; clone size: -; V gene: TRBV7-8; CDR3 DNA: TGTGCCAGCAGCTTAGCAGCGGGAGCGGCAGATACGCAGTATTTT; CDR3 protein: CASSLAAGAADTQYF
J gene: TRBJ2-5; D gene: TRBD1; clone size: once; V gene: TRBV27; CDR3 DNA: TGTGCCAGCAGTTTAAGTTTGGGACAGGGGGGCAAACTTGTCCAAGAGACCCAGTACTTC; CDR3 protein: CASSLSLGQGGKLVQETQYF
J gene: TRBJ1-2; D gene: TRBD1; clone size: -; V gene: TRBV6-5; CDR3 DNA: TGTGCCAGCAGTACCGGGACAGGGTCTAACTATGGCTACACCTTC; CDR3 protein: CASSTGTGSNYGYTF
J gene: TRBJ2-7; D gene: TRBD1; clone size: -; V gene: TRBV27; CDR3 DNA: TGTGCCAGCAGTTTAGGAACAGGGGGTTCCTACGAGCAGTACTTC; CDR3 protein: CASSLGTGGSYEQYF
J gene: TRBJ2-1; D gene: -; clone size: few; V gene: TRBV2; CDR3 DNA: TGTGCCAGCAATGCGGAATGGAATGAGCAGTTCTTC; CDR3 protein: CASNAEWNEQFF
J gene: TRBJ1-1; D gene: TRBD1; clone size: -; V gene: TRBV4-3; CDR3 DNA: TGCGCCAGCAGCCAAGATGGGGGACAGGCGTATGGTGAAGCTTTCTTT; CDR3 protein: CASSQDGGQAYGEAFF